The 21 T cell receptor beta chains below come from one sample, sequenced in a study of blood T cell repertoires in COVID-19. Using immunoSEQ multiplex PCR, the repertoire was profiled, and TCRdb retains in-frame clones only, with some absent. This table has around 260,000 clones, 75% to 95% appearing once. The sample was peripheral blood. The receptor set was obtained from a person aged 18-30 years with COVID-19, enrolled during active disease.

This chain uses TRBV19 with TRBJ2-7; 10 nucleotides agree with TRBD2. CDR1 and CDR2 (germline): LNHDA, SQIVND (reference sequence). This CDR3 is 15 amino acids long. Unmatched junction bases numbered 4, after V lost 3 bases and J lost 2 bases. The CDR3 DNA is TGTGCCAGTAGTATGCCGGGACTAGCGACCTACGAGCAGTACTTC. Protein sequence: CASSMPGLATYEQYF.

J is TRBJ1-2 and V is TRBV2; D is unclear. Trimming shortened V by 4 bases and J by 12 bases, and 15 bases separated the two germline ends. Germline CDR1 and CDR2: SNHLY and FYNNEI. This CDR3 region has 12 residues. The CDR3 spells CASSGFQQFDTF. For the CDR3, the DNA is TGTGCCAGCAGTGGTTTCCAACAATTCGACACCTTC.

The rearrangement links TRBV2 to TRBJ2-7, with D possibly matching TRBD1 (6 bases). Trimming left V 6 bases short and J 0 bases short, with 6 bases between. Germline V gene data show CDR1 as SNHLY and CDR2 as FYNNEI. The CDR3 totals 12 residues. The CDR3 nucleotides are TGTGCCAGCAGGGACAGCTCCTACGAGCAGTACTTC. It encodes CASRDSSYEQYF.

The chain recombines TRBV11-2 with TRBJ1-1; D remains unclear. CDR1 is SGHAT and CDR2 is FQNNGV in the germline V gene. The CDR3 length is 14 residues. The V gene lost 0 bases and the J gene lost 2 bases, with 7 bases spanning the gap. The CDR3 is CASSLDNSNTEAFF. CDR3 nucleotide sequence: TGTGCCAGCAGCTTAGATAACTCTAACACTGAAGCTTTCTTT.

The chain joins TRBV2 to TRBJ2-1; 10 bases fit TRBD2. Germline CDR1 and CDR2: SNHLY and FYNNEI. The CDR3 extends over 17 amino acids. The junction had 9 bases not matched to a gene; V was cut back by 7 bases and J by 0 bases. CDR3 protein: CASILQREGPSYNEQFF. In DNA, the CDR3 is TGTGCCAGCATCCTTCAGCGGGAGGGCCCCTCCTACAATGAGCAGTTCTTC.

This clone appeared once. The rearrangement uses TRBV27 and TRBJ1-1; D unresolved. Trimming removed 10 bases at V and 6 bases at J, with 18 bases between. The CDR3 runs 13 residues. Per the germline V gene, CDR1 is MNHEY and CDR2 is SMNVEV (reference sequence). The DNA for the CDR3 is TGTGCCACCGGGGTCGGCCCCGGGGCTGAAGCTTTCTTT. Protein product: CATGVGPGAEAFF.

The rearrangement links TRBV12-3 or TRBV12-4 to TRBJ2-7; D gene ambiguous. The CDR3 sequence is 13 residues long. Trimming stripped 3 bases from V and 3 bases from J, with 9 bases between. CDR3 coding DNA: TGTGCCAGCAGTTTTGGGTACTACTACGAGCAGTACTTC. Translated, it gives CASSFGYYYEQYF.

The V gene is TRBV6-5, the J gene TRBJ1-4, with D maybe TRBD1 (6 bases). CDR1 MNHEY and CDR2 SVGAGI come from the germline V gene. This CDR3 region has 14 residues. Trimming took 5 bases from V and 4 from J, leaving 11 bases between them. CDR3 coding DNA: TGTGCCAGCAGTCTCTTACAGGGTAATGAAAAACTGTTTTTT. Its translation is CASSLLQGNEKLFF.

The rearrangement links TRBV10-3 to TRBJ2-2, with TRBD2 identical over 8 bases. This CDR3 spans 15 amino acids. Germline V gene data show CDR1 as ENHRY and CDR2 as SYGVKD. The V segment lost 3 bases and the J segment 1 base; nucleotides outside the gene matches: 1. As DNA, the CDR3 is TGTGCCATCAGTGATAGCGGGAAGAACACCGGGGAGCTGTTTTTT. Encoded protein: CAISDSGKNTGELFF.

This chain joins TRBV7-9 and TRBJ2-7, with 9 bases aligning to TRBD1. The CDR3 has 15 residues. Trimming cost V 4 bases and J 0 bases; bases outside gene matches: 4. Germline values: CDR1 SEHNR, CDR2 FQNEAQ (reference sequence). CDR3 amino acids: CASSSGTGSSYEQYF. In DNA, the CDR3 is TGTGCCAGCAGCTCCGGGACAGGGAGCTCCTACGAGCAGTACTTC.

The chain joins TRBV7-9 to TRBJ1-4; 9 bases match TRBD1. CDR1 and CDR2 from the germline V gene are SEHNR and FQNEAQ (reference sequence). V trimming: 1 base; J trimming: 3 bases; junction bases outside the gene matches: 9. The CDR3 is made up of 18 amino acids. The CDR3 sequence is CASSLDRTGDGPNEKLFF. The CDR3 region has the DNA TGTGCCAGCAGCTTAGACCGGACAGGGGATGGACCTAATGAAAAACTGTTTTTT. Combining the CDR3 with reference TRBV7-9 and TRBJ1-4 gives the whole variable domain DTGVSQNPRHKITKRGQNVTFRCDPISEHNRLYWYRQTLGQGPEFLTYFQNEAQLEKSRLLSDRFSAERPKGSFSTLEIQRTEQGDSAMYLCASSLDRTGDGPNEKLFFGSGTQLSVL.

The CDR3 bases are TGTGCCAGCAGTACCTCCGGGACAGGGCTTGCCGGGGAGCTGTTTTTT. It yields the protein CASSTSGTGLAGELFF. The rearrangement uses TRBV2 and TRBJ2-2; 9 nucleotides match TRBD1. The CDR3 covers 16 residues. The V segment lost 5 bases and the J segment 6 bases; nucleotides outside the gene matches: 10. Germline-derived CDR1 and CDR2 are SNHLY and FYNNEI.

This rearrangement joins TRBV6-5 to TRBJ1-2, with D perhaps matching TRBD1 (5 bases). The CDR3 has 13 amino acids. The V end was cut by 6 bases, the J end by 4 bases, with 12 bases between. CDR1 and CDR2 (germline): MNHEY, SVGAGI. CDR3 nucleotides: TGTGCCAGCAGAGGGGAGGCGATCTATGGCTACACCTTC. Protein product: CASRGEAIYGYTF.

V gene TRBV19 combines with J gene TRBJ1-2, with 7 bases identical to TRBD1. Germline V gene lookup returns CDR1 LNHDA and CDR2 SQIVND (reference sequence). V shed 3 bases and J 5 bases; nucleotides not matched to a gene: 6. This CDR3 comprises 14 residues. The CDR3 DNA reads TGTGCCAGTAGTATCTCCGACAGGGTTTATGGCTACACCTTC. Encoded protein: CASSISDRVYGYTF.

V usage is TRBV7-9 and J usage is TRBJ2-5; D is ambiguous. Germline loops: CDR1 SEHNR, CDR2 FQNEAQ (reference sequence). The ends were cut back, 0 bases at V and 2 bases at J, with 10 bases in the middle. The CDR3 consists of 15 residues. The CDR3 sequence: CASSLATLRQETQYF. CDR3 in DNA: TGTGCCAGCAGCTTAGCCACATTGAGGCAAGAGACCCAGTACTTC. Variable domain in full (rest from reference TRBV7-9 and TRBJ2-5): DTGVSQNPRHKITKRGQNVTFRCDPISEHNRLYWYRQTLGQGPEFLTYFQNEAQLEKSRLLSDRFSAERPKGSFSTLEIQRTEQGDSAMYLCASSLATLRQETQYFGPGTRLLVL.

V gene TRBV5-6 combines with J gene TRBJ2-7, with 9 nucleotides matching TRBD2. The CDR3 totals 15 residues. Germline CDR1 is SGHDT and CDR2 is YYEEEE. The V and J ends lost 0 bases and 3 bases, in that order; junction bases with no gene match: 4. This CDR3 reads CASSLASGAIYEQYF. As DNA, the CDR3 is TGTGCCAGCAGCTTGGCTAGCGGGGCTATCTACGAGCAGTACTTC.

The chain is built from TRBV5-1 and TRBJ2-1, with TRBD2 identical over 14 bases. The CDR3 runs 15 residues. After removal of 4 bases from V and 7 bases from J, the junction contained 4 bases not matched to a gene. In germline, CDR1 is SGHRS, CDR2 YFSETQ. CDR3 amino acids: CASSRGTSGSNEQFF. CDR3 nucleotide sequence: TGCGCCAGCAGCAGAGGGACTAGCGGGAGTAATGAGCAGTTCTTC.

The chain links TRBV5-8 to TRBJ1-1; D unclear. Germline-derived CDR1 and CDR2 are SGHTS and YDEGEE. The length of the CDR3 is 13 residues. V was cut by 2 bases and J by 3 bases, with 8 bases left in between. The CDR3 loop is CASSFEEYTEAFF. CDR3 DNA: TGTGCCAGCAGCTTCGAAGAGTACACTGAAGCTTTCTTT.

The rearrangement uses TRBV5-1 and TRBJ2-1; 11 positions match TRBD1. The germline CDR1 and CDR2 sequences are SGHRS and YFSETQ. The CDR3 covers 15 residues. The V gene end was trimmed by 4 bases and the J gene end by 2 bases; junction bases not matched to a gene: 2. DNA for the CDR3: TGCGCCAGCAGCCCGGACAGGGGGCCCTACAATGAGCAGTTCTTC. Its protein product is CASSPDRGPYNEQFF. Together with reference TRBV5-1 and TRBJ2-1, the CDR3 gives the full variable domain: KAGVTQTPRYLIKTRGQQVTLSCSPISGHRSVSWYQQTPGQGLQFLFEYFSETQRNKGNFPGRFSGRQFSNSRSEMNVSTLELGDSALYLCASSPDRGPYNEQFFGPGTRLTVL.

The chain recombines TRBV4-1 with TRBJ1-5, with 9 positions matching TRBD1. The germline gives CDR1 MGHRA, CDR2 YSYEKL. This CDR3 has 16 residues. With 6 bases clipped from V and 3 bases from J, the junction kept 9 bases outside the gene matches. CDR3 nucleotides: TGCGCCAGCAGTCAACCGGGACAGGGTGACAATCAGCCCCAGCATTTT. It encodes CASSQPGQGDNQPQHF.

The V and J genes are TRBV5-5 and TRBJ2-1, with 9 bases matching TRBD1. J gave up 5 bases and V 4 bases, and 4 bases lay outside the gene matches. The germline V gene has CDR1 SGHKS and CDR2 YYEKEE (reference sequence). This CDR3 spans 14 amino acids. In DNA, the CDR3 is TGTGCCAGCAGCGATGGGACAGGGAACAATGAGCAGTTCTTC. Encoded protein: CASSDGTGNNEQFF.